Shown below are 4 T cell receptor beta chains from a single sample sequenced in a study of low-dose radiotherapy and immunotherapy resistance in tumors. TRAV and TRBV primers primed cDNA for both TCRalpha and TCRbeta. TCRs were put through roughly 20 PCR cycles of amplification with Phusion. A constant-region primer and the V-primer adapter served as the primer pair. TCRdb independently ran MiXCR on the reads; one entry per CDR3 protein. The table shows 17,000 or so distinct CDR3 sequences, with roughly 70% occurring only once. Receptors were obtained from a human donor with advanced metastatic prostate, ovarian, gallbladder or colorectal cancer (not recorded which). This table probably holds off-target reads from a library built for another chain.

The chain is built from TRBV10-3 and TRBJ1-5; 7 nucleotides match TRBD1. The CDR3 loop spans 14 amino acids. After removal of 3 bases from V and 7 bases from J, the junction contained 6 bases not matched to a gene. The germline CDR1 and CDR2 sequences are ENHRY and SYGVKD. In DNA, the CDR3 is TGTGCCATCAGTGATATCCAGGGGGGACAGCCCCAGCATTTT. This sequence encodes CAISDIQGGQPQHF.

The V gene is TRBV2, the J gene TRBJ2-7; 8 bases are a match to TRBD1. Trimming took 6 bases from V and 6 from J; bases not matched to a gene: 7. The CDR3 contains 13 residues. Germline values: CDR1 SNHLY, CDR2 FYNNEI. CDR3 in DNA: TGTGCCAGCAGAATTCAGGGGACAGGCGAGCAGTACTTC. Amino acids: CASRIQGTGEQYF. The whole variable domain, remainder taken from reference TRBV2 and TRBJ2-7, is EPEVTQTPSHQVTQMGQEVILRCVPISNHLYFYWYRQILGQKVEFLVSFYNNEISEKSEIFDDQFSVERPDGSNFTLKIRSTKLEDSAMYFCASRIQGTGEQYFGPGTRLTVT.

This clonotype occurred a few times. V and J are TRBV20-1 and TRBJ2-1; 8 bases map to TRBD2. Germline values: CDR1 DFQATT, CDR2 SNEGSKA (reference sequence). V shed 3 bases, J shed 9 bases, and the junction held 13 bases outside the gene matches. The CDR3 runs 15 residues. The CDR3 loop is CSARGDRAGVAEQFF. The CDR3 DNA sequence: TGCAGTGCTAGGGGGGACCGAGCGGGAGTAGCTGAGCAGTTCTTC.

The J gene is TRBJ1-1, the V gene TRBV6-2 or TRBV6-3; TRBD1 agrees at 8 bases. CDR3 size: 13 residues. With V trimmed by 4 bases and J by 5 bases, 3 bases remained unmatched. Germline CDR1 reads MNHEY; CDR2 reads SVGEGT. The CDR3 is CASSFTGGTEAFF. The CDR3 nucleotides are TGTGCCAGCAGTTTTACAGGGGGGACTGAAGCTTTCTTT.